This T cell receptor beta chain was sequenced in a study of Ad26.COV2.S vaccination and SARS-CoV-2 variants. Study-wide context: Donor was in the COV1001 Ad26.COV2.S trial arm.

The treatment was: around 19 received Ad26.COV2.S at low or high dose, single or two shots; about 5 received placebo; per-sample allocation not given. Samples came from day 63 after the first vaccine or placebo injection. The administered vaccine (an Ad26 vector) expressed Wuhan-strain SARS-CoV-2 spike. Germline lookup yields CDR1 WNHNN and CDR2 SYGVQD (reference sequence). The CDR3 has 15 residues. Trimming took off 3 bases at V and 3 bases at J, with 12 bases between the two ends. Using immunoSEQ multiplex PCR, the repertoire was profiled, and TCRdb retains in-frame clones only, with some absent. The sample has some 390,000 clones, around 85% seen once.

The TCR originated in a person aged 18 to 59 who received the Ad26.COV2.S COVID-19 vaccine or a placebo. V is TRBV10-1 and J is TRBJ2-4, with D perhaps assigned TRBD1 or TRBD2 (6 bases each). Sequenced here: peripheral blood, sampled in a trial of Ad26.COV2.S vaccine versus placebo. In DNA, the CDR3 is TGCGCCAGCAGTGAAGGGGGGACTGGCAAAAACATTCAGTACTTC. Its translation is CASSEGGTGKNIQYF.